The rows below give T cell receptor beta chains drawn from one sample of a study of control samples from healthy donors and cancer patients. This table comes from immunoSEQ multiplex PCR, and its TCRdb copy is limited to in-frame clones, with some not included. The sample carries about 75,000 clones, 85% to 95% recorded once. Sequenced: blood. The origin of the receptors is a woman aged 40 to 55 in good health. Both conserved end residues are part of each CDR3. A D gene is named only where the DNA matches it firmly. Clone size is not always given. Where it is, it says once, few, many or a class for expanded clones.

abundance,d_gene,v_gene,j_gene,CDR3aa,CDR3nt
NA,TRBD1,TRBV6-5,TRBJ1-3,CASRAEGAMVDTIYF,TGTGCCAGCAGGGCGGAGGGGGCGATGGTGGACACCATATATTTT
NA,NA,TRBV15,TRBJ1-6,CATSRGTSSYNSPLHF,TGTGCCACCAGCAGAGGGACCAGCTCCTATAATTCACCCCTCCACTTT
NA,NA,TRBV10-3,TRBJ2-2,CALGQGTRTGELFF,TGTGCCCTCGGGCAGGGGACGCGCACCGGGGAGCTGTTTTTT
NA,NA,TRBV4-3,TRBJ1-2,CASSQDRVSGGYTF,TGCGCCAGCAGCCAAGATCGGGTCTCAGGCGGCTACACCTTC
few,NA,TRBV24-1,TRBJ2-5,CATSDGAGRGQYF,TGTGCCACCAGTGATGGGGCGGGGCGGGGACAGTACTTC
NA,NA,TRBV7-2,TRBJ2-1,CASSLAAKLDGEGFF,TGTGCCAGCAGCTTAGCGGCCAAACTAGATGGGGAAGGGTTCTTC
NA,NA,TRBV6-5,TRBJ2-1,CASSLTSGTYNEQFF,TGTGCCAGCAGTCTTACCAGCGGCACCTACAATGAGCAGTTCTTC
NA,TRBD1,TRBV5-5,TRBJ1-1,CASSDIGTGSTEAFF,TGTGCCAGCAGCGATATCGGGACAGGGTCGACTGAAGCTTTCTTT
NA,NA,TRBV11-3,TRBJ2-3,CASSSGFADTQYF,TGTGCCAGCAGCTCAGGATTCGCAGATACGCAGTATTTT
once,NA,TRBV28,TRBJ1-1,CASSLTGQNTEAFF,TGTGCCAGCAGTTTAACCGGGCAGAACACTGAAGCTTTCTTT
few,NA,TRBV6-5,TRBJ2-7,CALRNILAYEQYF,TGTGCCCTCAGGAACATACTAGCTTACGAGCAGTACTTC
NA,TRBD1,TRBV28,TRBJ1-3,CASSSNPGTEVSGNTIYF,TGTGCCAGCAGTTCGAATCCCGGGACAGAAGTCTCTGGAAACACCATATATTTT
NA,NA,TRBV27,TRBJ2-1,CASSSLGGDDEQFF,TGTGCCAGCAGTTCCTTAGGGGGGGACGATGAGCAGTTCTTC
NA,NA,TRBV5-6,TRBJ1-2,CASSLPQGGTNYGYTF,TGTGCCAGCAGTTTACCCCAGGGAGGAACTAACTATGGCTACACCTTC
NA,TRBD1,TRBV2,TRBJ2-1,CASSDLGQNEQFF,TGTGCCAGCAGTGATCTGGGACAGAATGAGCAGTTCTTC
NA,TRBD2,TRBV19,TRBJ2-3,CASSIASGGARTRTDTQYF,TGTGCCAGTAGTATCGCTAGCGGGGGGGCCCGAACTCGCACAGATACGCAGTATTTT
NA,NA,TRBV7-9,TRBJ1-5,CASSSEWTDTAYSNQPQHF,TGTGCCAGCAGCTCCGAGTGGACAGACACGGCCTATAGCAATCAGCCCCAGCATTTT
NA,TRBD2,TRBV7-3,TRBJ2-1,CASRLAGESYNEQFF,TGTGCCAGCAGACTAGCGGGGGAATCCTACAATGAGCAGTTCTTC
NA,NA,TRBV2,TRBJ2-1,CASRREGVYNEQFF,TGTGCCAGCAGACGAGAAGGGGTCTACAATGAGCAGTTCTTC
NA,TRBD1,TRBV27,TRBJ1-2,CASSSDRAGYTF,TGTGCCAGCAGTTCCGACAGGGCTGGCTACACCTTC
NA,NA,TRBV12-3/TRBV12-4,TRBJ2-7,CASSFSAPYEQYF,TGTGCCAGCAGTTTTTCGGCCCCCTACGAGCAGTACTTC
NA,NA,TRBV24-1,TRBJ1-1,CATRDGQGDNEAFF,TGTGCCACCCGGGATGGGCAAGGGGATAATGAAGCTTTCTTT
once,TRBD2,TRBV9,TRBJ2-2,CASSAGTSNTGELFF,TGTGCCAGCAGCGCCGGGACTAGCAACACCGGGGAGCTGTTTTTT
NA,NA,TRBV5-8,TRBJ1-3,CASSLTRGPDGNTIYF,TGTGCCAGCAGCTTGACACGTGGGCCAGATGGAAACACCATATATTTT